These 4 T cell receptor beta chains were sequenced from one sample in a study of shared clonotypes between healthy human individuals. TCRdb's table, derived via immunoSEQ multiplex PCR, lists solely in-frame clones and lacks some. The sample lists about 600,000 clones; about 97% were seen once. The specimen was naive CD4+ T cells sorted from blood. The subset is: CD45RA+ positively selected. These receptor sequences come from a woman under 40 in good health.

The gene calls are TRBV2 and TRBJ2-7, with 9 nucleotides matching TRBD2. The CDR3 is 14 residues long. V trimming: 6 bases; J trimming: 2 bases; junction bases outside the gene matches: 5. Per germline, CDR1 SNHLY and CDR2 FYNNEI. The CDR3 sequence: CASSLRLAAYEQYF. In DNA form, the CDR3 reads TGTGCCAGCAGCCTGAGACTAGCGGCCTACGAGCAGTACTTC.

The chain employs TRBV5-4 and TRBJ1-1; D gene uncertain. The length of the CDR3 is 13 residues. CDR1 and CDR2 (germline): SGHNT, YYREEE (reference sequence). Deletions cut 4 bases from V and 4 bases from J, with 11 bases between. CDR3 bases: TGTGCCAGCAGCGCGACTGCGGGCACTGAAGCTTTCTTT. Translating gives CASSATAGTEAFF.

This rearrangement joins TRBV5-1 to TRBJ1-1; no clear D. This CDR3 comprises 13 residues. CDR1 and CDR2 from the germline V gene are SGHRS and YFSETQ. V lost 2 bases and J lost 1, with 6 bases in between. The CDR3 DNA sequence: TGCGCCAGCAGCTTCGTCGGGAACACTGAAGCTTTCTTT. This sequence encodes CASSFVGNTEAFF.

This chain links TRBV28 with TRBJ2-5, with 10 bases aligning to TRBD2. Germline assignment: CDR1 MDHEN and CDR2 SYDVKM. V dropped 4 bases and J dropped 5; count of bases not matched to a gene: 16. The CDR3 consists of 18 residues. The CDR3 nucleotides are TGTGCCAGCAGTTGGGGAGGGGCTAGCGGGAGTCTTGGGGAGACCCAGTACTTC. Translating gives CASSWGGASGSLGETQYF.